The 20 T cell receptor beta chains below come from one sample, sequenced in a study of cytomegalovirus exposure and HLA in healthy donors. Primers included in the PCR were 60 Vbeta and 13 Jbeta primers. Clones were sequenced by immunoSEQ multiplex PCR, and TCRdb holds only the in-frame ones, with some missing. There are about 130,000 clones in the sample; 70% to 80% occur only once, and about 2.7% lies in the top ten. The sample comprised PBMCs. These receptors were collected from a woman aged 55-69 years in good health and CMV-seropositive.

V usage is TRBV4-1 and J usage is TRBJ2-7; TRBD1 matches 7 bases. In germline, CDR1 is MGHRA, CDR2 YSYEKL. CDR3 size: 15 residues. The V and J ends lost 2 bases and 10 bases, in that order; junction bases with no gene match: 14. The CDR3, as DNA: TGCGCCAGCAGCCAACCCCGGGACAGTAGGATGCTACAGTACTTC. This gives the protein CASSQPRDSRMLQYF.

This clone was counted between two and nine times. J is TRBJ2-7 and V is TRBV6-5; D possibly corresponds to TRBD2 (5 bases). The CDR3 has 15 residues. V was trimmed by 0 bases and J by 3 bases, leaving 12 bases between them. Germline loops: CDR1 MNHEY, CDR2 SVGAGI. Written as DNA, the CDR3 is TGTGCCAGCAGTTACTCCGGAGGAGGAGACTACGAGCAGTACTTC. Residues: CASSYSGGGDYEQYF.

V usage is TRBV29-1 and J usage is TRBJ1-1; 9 bases match TRBD1. V lost 2 bases to trimming and J lost 12 bases; unmatched junction nucleotides: 13. CDR1 and CDR2 (germline): SQVTM, ANQGSEA. The length of the CDR3 is 14 residues. CDR3 residues: CSVESEGQGRKTFF. The DNA for the CDR3 is TGCAGCGTTGAATCGGAGGGACAGGGCCGGAAAACTTTCTTT.

Details on this clone: At one of its ends the junction is not consistent with the germline gene, which may arise from a read error. In the same sample, other DNA sequences code for this CDR3. The DNA of the CDR3 is TGTGCCAGTACCCGACAGGGCGATTCCCCCCTCCACTTT. Amino acids: CASTRQGDSPLHF. The rearrangement joins TRBV19 to TRBJ1-6, with 7 bases identical to TRBD1. CDR3 size: 13 residues. The germline V gene encodes CDR1 LNHDA and CDR2 SQIVND (reference sequence).

The chain employs TRBV6-6 and TRBJ2-1, with 8 bases aligning to TRBD1. This CDR3 comprises 15 residues. Germline values: CDR1 MNHNY, CDR2 SVGAGI (reference sequence). The junction had 9 bases not matched to a gene; V was cut back by 8 bases and J by 3 bases. The CDR3 protein is CASGVDRVIYNEQFF. In DNA form, the CDR3 reads TGTGCCAGCGGTGTGGACAGGGTAATCTACAATGAGCAGTTCTTC.

This sequence joins TRBV6-5 and TRBJ1-1; TRBD1 is a possible D gene (5 bases). The length of the CDR3 is 13 residues. The germline gives CDR1 MNHEY, CDR2 SVGAGI. The V end was cut by 7 bases, the J end by 7 bases, with 16 bases between. The CDR3 loop reads CASKGRIRSEAFF. For the CDR3, the DNA is TGTGCCAGCAAGGGGCGAATAAGAAGTGAAGCTTTCTTT.

The chain joins TRBV6-6 to TRBJ2-5, with D hard to call. Germline values: CDR1 MNHNY, CDR2 SVGAGI (reference sequence). The CDR3 is 15 residues long. The V end lost 2 bases, the J end lost 2 bases, and 12 bases lay between the germline ends. This CDR3 reads CASSYHRLRQETQYF. CDR3 coding DNA: TGTGCCAGCAGTTACCACCGCCTGCGACAAGAGACCCAGTACTTC.

The gene calls are TRBV4-1 and TRBJ2-3; TRBD2 agrees at 8 bases. Germline CDR1 reads MGHRA; CDR2 reads YSYEKL. The CDR3 is 15 residues long. J gave up 1 base and V 1 base, and 1 base lay outside the gene matches. The CDR3 protein is CASSQGRGGTDTQYF. DNA of the CDR3: TGCGCCAGCAGCCAAGGGCGGGGGGGCACAGATACGCAGTATTTT.

V and J are TRBV7-6 and TRBJ2-5, with D possibly matching TRBD2 (6 bases). Germline V gene sequence: CDR1 SGHVS, CDR2 FNYEAQ. The germline V and J ends were trimmed by 1 base and 1 base, with 10 bases remaining between them. CDR3 size: 15 residues. CDR3 DNA sequence: TGTGCCAGCAGCTTAGTGGAGGGATCCCAAGAGACCCAGTACTTC. Its protein is CASSLVEGSQETQYF.

The table lists this clone with many counts. In DNA form, the CDR3 reads TGTGCCACCCACAGGGCTGGAAACACCATATATTTT. Encoded protein: CATHRAGNTIYF. This rearrangement joins TRBV6-1 to TRBJ1-3, with D possibly being TRBD1 (6 bases). The CDR3 loop spans 12 amino acids. Trimming removed 10 bases at V and 2 bases at J, with 9 bases between. Germline CDR1 and CDR2: MNHNS and SASEGT.

The chain combines TRBV6-5 with TRBJ2-7; 7 bases align to TRBD1. The CDR3 loop spans 12 amino acids. Trimming at V came to 2 bases and at J to 5 bases, leaving 0 bases not matched to a gene. The germline V gene has CDR1 MNHEY and CDR2 SVGAGI. The CDR3 here is CASSYTGDEQYF. CDR3 sequence (DNA): TGTGCCAGCAGTTACACAGGGGACGAGCAGTACTTC.

The chain couples TRBV10-3 to TRBJ1-5; possible D gene TRBD1, 6 bases. The CDR3 runs 14 residues. V was trimmed by 6 bases and J by 3 bases, leaving 12 bases between them. Germline V gene lookup returns CDR1 ENHRY and CDR2 SYGVKD. This chain's CDR3 is CAIRQGANNQPQHF. In DNA, the CDR3 is TGTGCCATCAGACAGGGAGCTAACAATCAGCCCCAGCATTTT.

The rearrangement uses TRBV19 and TRBJ1-4, with a possible D match to TRBD1 (5 bases). The CDR3 extends over 17 amino acids. Germline V gene sequence: CDR1 LNHDA, CDR2 SQIVND (reference sequence). Deletions cut 3 bases from V and 1 base from J, with 15 bases between. CDR3 amino acids: CASSMGVGRKTNEKLFF. The CDR3 bases are TGTGCCAGTAGTATGGGGGTAGGGAGGAAAACTAATGAAAAACTGTTTTTT.

This clone was found a few times. The V and J genes are TRBV4-1 and TRBJ2-4, with D possibly matching TRBD2 (6 bases). Germline values: CDR1 MGHRA, CDR2 YSYEKL. Trimming cost V 4 bases and J 7 bases, with 14 bases left between them. The length of the CDR3 is 14 residues. The CDR3 loop is CASSPSTGVNIQYF. The CDR3 region has the DNA TGCGCCAGCAGCCCTAGCACGGGAGTCAACATTCAGTACTTC.

In this sample, this clone turned up once. CDR3: CASRGLPSYTEAFF. The DNA for the CDR3 is TGTGCCAGTAGAGGACTCCCTTCCTACACTGAAGCTTTCTTT. The chain recombines TRBV19 with TRBJ1-1; unclear D gene. V was pared by 6 bases and J by 3 bases, with 14 bases between. The CDR3 is made up of 14 amino acids. The V gene's germline CDR1 is LNHDA and CDR2 SQIVND (reference sequence). Full variable domain (outside the CDR3, taken from reference TRBV19 and TRBJ1-1): DGGITQSPKYLFRKEGQNVTLSCEQNLNHDAMYWYRQDPGQGLRLIYYSQIVNDFQKGDIAEGYSVSREKKESFPLTVTSAQKNPTAFYLCASRGLPSYTEAFFGQGTRLTVV.

CDR3 loop: CASSFRQGLPNYGYTF. The CDR3 nucleotides read TGTGCCAGCAGCTTCAGACAGGGTTTACCCAACTATGGCTACACCTTC. This chain uses TRBV7-9 with TRBJ1-2, with 7 nucleotides matching TRBD1. The CDR3 has 16 residues. The germline V gene encodes CDR1 SEHNR and CDR2 FQNEAQ (reference sequence). V was pared by 3 bases and J by 2 bases, with 9 bases of the junction left unmatched.

The rearrangement joins TRBV19 to TRBJ1-1; D not resolved. CDR3 size: 12 residues. Trimming removed 6 bases at V and 1 base at J, with 6 bases between. Germline values: CDR1 LNHDA, CDR2 SQIVND (reference sequence). The CDR3, as DNA: TGTGCCAGTAGCTATCAGAACACTGAAGCTTTCTTT. Protein product: CASSYQNTEAFF.

The J gene is TRBJ1-6, the V gene TRBV5-4; 7 bases agree with TRBD1. Germline CDR1 and CDR2: SGHNT and YYREEE (reference sequence). With 3 bases clipped from V and 0 bases from J, the junction kept 3 bases outside the gene matches. This CDR3 is built from 16 residues. The CDR3 reads CASSSSGGSYNSPLHF. Here the CDR3 DNA reads TGTGCCAGCAGCTCTTCAGGGGGCTCCTATAATTCACCCCTCCACTTT. The complete variable domain, with remaining parts taken from reference TRBV5-4 and TRBJ1-6, reads ETGVTQSPTHLIKTRGQQVTLRCSSQSGHNTVSWYQQALGQGPQFIFQYYREEENGRGNFPPRFSGLQFPNYSSELNVNALELDDSALYLCASSSSGGSYNSPLHFGNGTRLTVT.

The chain has TRBV5-1 and TRBJ2-1; 11 bases line up with TRBD1. V was pared by 4 bases and J by 2 bases, with 2 bases of the junction left unmatched. CDR3 size: 15 residues. Per germline, CDR1 SGHRS and CDR2 YFSETQ. CDR3 region: CASSGTGGTYNEQFF. As DNA, the CDR3 is TGCGCCAGCAGCGGGACAGGGGGGACCTACAATGAGCAGTTCTTC.

The chain combines TRBV7-8 with TRBJ1-6; a possible D gene is TRBD1 (5 bases). V lost 3 bases and J 15 bases, leaving 12 bases between the germline ends. Germline CDR1 SGHVS, CDR2 FQNEAQ. CDR3 size: 12 residues. CDR3 protein: CASSLTANDLHF. The CDR3 DNA follows: TGTGCCAGCAGCTTGACAGCAAATGACCTCCACTTT. Filled out from reference TRBV7-8 and TRBJ1-6, the complete variable domain reads GAGVSQSPRYKVAKRGQDVALRCDPISGHVSLFWYQQALGQGPEFLTYFQNEAQLDKSGLPSDRFFAERPEGSVSTLKIQRTQQEDSAVYLCASSLTANDLHFGNGTRLTVT.